These T cell receptor beta chains were read from a single sample in a study of chemoradiotherapy in HPV16-positive cancers. Method: immunoSEQ multiplex PCR; TCRdb's copy keeps in-frame clones and lacks some. The table lists about 68,000 clones, approximately 91% of them singletons. The sample was blood, taken from a patient who underwent chemoradiotherapy. The source is a human donor with HPV-associated anogenital cancer. Both conserved end residues are part of each CDR3. A D gene is named only where the DNA matches it firmly. A row's size may be missing; if present it is once, few, many or a size class.

d_call clone_size j_call v_call cdr3_aa cdr3_nt
TRBD2 . TRBJ2-7 TRBV11-2 CASSLTSGSYEQYF TGTGCCAGCAGCTTAACTAGCGGGAGCTACGAGCAGTACTTC
TRBD1 few TRBJ1-2 TRBV6-6 CASSGQVMRYHGYTF TGTGCCAGCAGTGGACAGGTCATGAGGTATCATGGCTACACCTTC
TRBD1 . TRBJ1-1 TRBV27 CASSRQGNTEAFF TGTGCCAGCAGTCGACAGGGAAACACTGAAGCTTTCTTT
. once TRBJ1-3 TRBV6-5 CASRQTGTVGNTIYF TGTGCCAGCAGACAAACAGGGACGGTAGGAAACACCATATATTTT
TRBD2 . TRBJ2-1 TRBV6-1 CASSESGLSYNEQFF TGTGCCAGCAGTGAATCGGGACTAAGTTACAATGAGCAGTTCTTC
. . TRBJ1-6 TRBV5-1 CASSSDSTKFPALHF TGCGCCAGCAGCTCTGACAGCACAAAATTTCCGGCCCTCCACTTT
. . TRBJ2-7 TRBV19 CASSITGISDEQYF TGTGCCAGTAGTATTACAGGGATAAGCGACGAGCAGTACTTC
. . TRBJ1-1 TRBV6-1 CASSVPNTEAFF TGTGCCAGCAGTGTCCCAAACACTGAAGCTTTCTTT
. . TRBJ1-5 TRBV5-1 CASSLDSPNQPQHF TGCGCCAGCAGCTTGGACAGCCCCAATCAGCCCCAGCATTTT
. . TRBJ2-3 TRBV5-8 CASSLAVAFHHADTQYF TGTGCCAGCAGCTTGGCAGTGGCCTTTCATCACGCAGATACGCAGTATTTT
. . TRBJ2-5 TRBV7-2 CASSLEAIGTQYF TGTGCCAGCAGCTTAGAAGCCATCGGGACCCAGTACTTC
. . TRBJ1-3 TRBV29-1 CSASRGGSPGNTIYF TGCAGCGCCTCCCGCGGGGGGAGTCCTGGAAACACCATATATTTT
. . TRBJ2-3 TRBV10-2 CASSQQGRGGTDTQYF TGCGCCAGCAGCCAACAGGGCAGAGGAGGCACAGATACGCAGTATTTT
. . TRBJ1-2 TRBV19 CASTVDGAGLYGYTF TGTGCCAGTACCGTAGACGGCGCTGGACTATATGGCTACACCTTC
. . TRBJ2-2 TRBV7-9 CASSQETGELFF TGTGCCAGCAGCCAAGAGACCGGGGAGCTGTTTTTT
. . TRBJ1-1 TRBV5-4 CASRVKGQNTEAFF TGTGCCAGCAGGGTAAAGGGCCAGAACACTGAAGCTTTCTTT
. . TRBJ2-2 TRBV7-9 CASSPRATGELFF TGTGCCAGCAGCCCGAGGGCCACCGGGGAGCTGTTTTTT
TRBD2 . TRBJ2-1 TRBV27 CASSPGLADEQFF TGTGCCAGCAGTCCCGGACTAGCGGATGAGCAGTTCTTC
. . TRBJ2-7 TRBV7-9 CASSLTAGMGYEQYF TGTGCCAGCAGCTTAACCGCCGGGATGGGCTACGAGCAGTACTTC
. . TRBJ2-2 TRBV11-2 CASSLVAGNTGELFF TGTGCCAGCAGCTTAGTTGCGGGGAACACCGGGGAGCTGTTTTTT
. . TRBJ1-1 TRBV27 CATRGKMNTEAFF TGTGCCACCAGAGGGAAAATGAACACTGAAGCTTTCTTT
. . TRBJ2-1 TRBV11-2 CASSLSWTAYNEQFF TGTGCCAGCAGCTTATCCTGGACTGCTTACAATGAGCAGTTCTTC
. . TRBJ2-3 TRBV5-6 CASSSAQYTDTQYF TGTGCCAGCAGCTCGGCACAGTACACAGATACGCAGTATTTT
TRBD1 once TRBJ1-1 TRBV19 CASRFGRDRGGMNTEAFF TGTGCCAGTAGATTTGGAAGGGACAGGGGAGGCATGAACACTGAAGCTTTCTTT
. . TRBJ2-7 TRBV30 CAWKKGPSSYEQYF TGTGCCTGGAAGAAGGGACCTAGCTCCTACGAGCAGTACTTC
. . TRBJ2-7 TRBV28 CASSTLMIYEQYF TGTGCCAGCAGTACCCTTATGATCTACGAGCAGTACTTC
TRBD1 . TRBJ2-7 TRBV4-2 CASSDKQGTGKNEQYF TGTGCCAGCAGCGATAAGCAAGGGACAGGGAAAAACGAGCAGTACTTC
. . TRBJ1-3 TRBV15 CATSSVGNTIYF TGTGCCACCAGCAGCGTTGGAAACACCATATATTTT
TRBD1 . TRBJ1-4 TRBV19 CASSYGQGVEKLFF TGTGCCAGTAGTTACGGACAGGGAGTTGAAAAACTGTTTTTT
. . TRBJ2-5 TRBV6-5 CASSYSMGSQETQYF TGTGCCAGCAGTTACTCGATGGGCAGCCAAGAGACCCAGTACTTC
TRBD2 . TRBJ2-3 TRBV5-4 CAAAGGAGGPPDTQYF TGTGCCGCCGCCGGAGGTGCGGGGGGGCCGCCAGATACGCAGTATTTT
TRBD1 . TRBJ2-7 TRBV19 CASSIAQGYEQYF TGTGCCAGTAGCATAGCACAGGGGTACGAGCAGTACTTC
. . TRBJ2-7 TRBV5-1 CASSRSGDMGPYEQYF TGCGCCAGCAGTAGATCAGGGGATATGGGACCCTACGAGCAGTACTTC
. once TRBJ2-3 TRBV4-1 CASSQEPGAPSTDTQYF TGCGCCAGCAGCCAAGAACCGGGAGCACCTAGCACAGATACGCAGTATTTT
. . TRBJ2-2 TRBV7-7 CASSPEGGTANTGELFF TGTGCTAGCAGCCCAGAGGGGGGGACGGCGAACACCGGGGAGCTGTTTTTT
TRBD1 . TRBJ1-4 TRBV2 CASSDRTGGEKLFF TGTGCCAGCAGTGATAGGACAGGGGGGGAAAAACTGTTTTTT
TRBD1 . TRBJ1-1 TRBV28 CATERAGGFGEAFF TGTGCCACGGAGCGTGCAGGGGGCTTCGGTGAAGCTTTCTTT